This T cell receptor beta chain is drawn from a study of T-cell reconstitution after alpha-beta-depleted transplantation in children. The CDR3 has 17 amino acids. V was pared by 4 bases and J by 4 bases, with 7 bases of the junction left unmatched. Germline CDR1 reads DFQATT; CDR2 reads SNEGSKA (reference sequence). Preparing the TCRbeta library involved the use of unique molecular identifiers. TCRdb called the PCR reads again in MiXCR, with one record for every CDR3 protein. In the table there are about 500,000 distinct CDR3 sequences, 30% to 35% of which are singletons. This clonotype originated in a human donor who donated a stem cell graft to a child with aplastic anemia. The specimen comprised PBMCs from the stem cell graft donor, sampled from the stem cell graft. The chain combines TRBV20-1 with TRBJ2-2; 15 positions match TRBD2. CDR3 in DNA: TGCAGTGCTAAAGGACTAGCGGGAGGGCCGGGCACCGGGGAGCTGTTTTTT. Its protein product is CSAKGLAGGPGTGELFF.